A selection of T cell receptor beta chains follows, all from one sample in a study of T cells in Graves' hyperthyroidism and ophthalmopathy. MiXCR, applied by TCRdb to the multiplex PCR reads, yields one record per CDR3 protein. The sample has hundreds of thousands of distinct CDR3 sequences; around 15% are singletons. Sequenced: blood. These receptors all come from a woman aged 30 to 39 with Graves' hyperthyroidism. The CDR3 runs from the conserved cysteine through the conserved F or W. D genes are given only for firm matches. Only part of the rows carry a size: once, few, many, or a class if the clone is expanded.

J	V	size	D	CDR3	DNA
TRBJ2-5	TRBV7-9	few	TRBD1	CASSLGTAEETQYF	TGTGCCAGCAGTTTAGGGACAGCGGAAGAGACCCAGTACTTC
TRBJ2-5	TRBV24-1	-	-	CATSENVGRGTAKGETQYF	TGTGCCACCAGTGAAAACGTTGGGAGGGGGACGGCGAAAGGAGAGACCCAGTACTTC
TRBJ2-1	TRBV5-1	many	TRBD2	CASRRTSGSNNEQFF	TGCGCCAGCAGACGGACTAGCGGGAGTAACAATGAGCAGTTCTTC
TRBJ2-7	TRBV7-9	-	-	CASSPVNAYEQYF	TGTGCCAGCAGCCCTGTGAACGCCTACGAGCAGTACTTC
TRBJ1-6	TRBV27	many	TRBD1	CASSLRGTGVSPLHF	TGTGCCAGCAGTTTAAGAGGGACAGGGGTTTCACCCCTCCACTTT
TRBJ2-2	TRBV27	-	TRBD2	CASRDRLAGVTGELFF	TGTGCCAGCAGGGACAGACTAGCGGGAGTTACCGGGGAGCTGTTTTTT
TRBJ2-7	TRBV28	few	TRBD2	CASSLARDYTKSSYEQYF	TGTGCCAGCAGTTTAGCCCGGGACTATACAAAGTCGAGCTACGAGCAGTACTTC
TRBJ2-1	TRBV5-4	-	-	CASSTRRYNEQFF	TGTGCCAGCAGCACCCGACGTTACAATGAGCAGTTCTTC
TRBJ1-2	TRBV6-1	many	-	CASSLRGRKGYGYTF	TGTGCCAGCAGTCTGCGGGGGCGAAAAGGCTATGGCTACACCTTC
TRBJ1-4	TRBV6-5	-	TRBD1	CASSYSGTGSEKLFF	TGTGCCAGCAGTTACTCAGGGACAGGGAGCGAAAAACTGTTTTTT
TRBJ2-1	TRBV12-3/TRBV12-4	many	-	CASSLRRDYNEQFF	TGTGCCAGCAGTTTAAGGCGGGATTACAATGAGCAGTTCTTC
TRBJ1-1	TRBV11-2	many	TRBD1	CASSLVDRGGLRAFF	TGTGCCAGCAGCTTAGTCGACAGGGGGGGTCTGCGAGCTTTCTTT
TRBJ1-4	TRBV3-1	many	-	CASSQEIGQGPEKLFF	TGTGCCAGCAGCCAAGAAATAGGCCAGGGCCCTGAAAAACTGTTTTTT
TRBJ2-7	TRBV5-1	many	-	CASSPEPDSYEQYF	TGCGCCAGCAGCCCGGAACCCGATTCCTACGAGCAGTACTTC
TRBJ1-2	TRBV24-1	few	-	CATSEPGRNYGYTF	TGTGCCACCAGTGAACCGGGACGGAACTATGGCTACACCTTC
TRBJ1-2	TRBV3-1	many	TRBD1	CASSQTGGGGYTF	TGTGCCAGCAGCCAAACAGGGGGGGGAGGCTACACCTTC
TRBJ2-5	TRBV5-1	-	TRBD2	CASSRTSGSPETQYF	TGCGCCAGCAGCAGGACTAGCGGGAGTCCCGAGACCCAGTACTTC
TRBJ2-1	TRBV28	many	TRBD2	CASSLAGVNEQFF	TGTGCCAGCAGCCTAGCGGGAGTCAATGAGCAGTTCTTC
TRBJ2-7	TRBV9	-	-	CASSVGAAAYEQYF	TGTGCCAGCAGCGTAGGGGCGGCTGCCTACGAGCAGTACTTC
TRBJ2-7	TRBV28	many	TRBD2	CASSPGLAGGSSYEQYF	TGTGCCAGCAGTCCGGGACTAGCGGGAGGCTCTTCCTACGAGCAGTACTTC
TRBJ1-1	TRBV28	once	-	CASSNPGGGHLHTEAFF	TGTGCCAGCAGTAACCCGGGGGGGGGGCACCTGCACACTGAAGCTTTCTTT
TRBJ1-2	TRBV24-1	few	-	CATSDFGINYGYTF	TGTGCCACCAGTGATTTCGGCATTAACTATGGCTACACCTTC
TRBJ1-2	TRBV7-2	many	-	CASSEGRDGYTF	TGTGCCAGCAGCGAAGGACGCGATGGCTACACCTTC
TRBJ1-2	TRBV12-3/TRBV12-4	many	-	CASSRQNYGYTF	TGTGCCAGCAGTCGACAGAACTATGGCTACACCTTC
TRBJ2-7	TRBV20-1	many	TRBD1	CSARKAGGRYEQYF	TGCAGTGCTAGAAAGGCAGGGGGTCGGTACGAGCAGTACTTC
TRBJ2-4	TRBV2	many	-	CASRLRQIAKNIQYF	TGTGCCAGCAGACTCCGACAGATAGCCAAAAACATTCAGTACTTC
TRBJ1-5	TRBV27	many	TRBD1	CASSPLTGTGNQPQHF	TGTGCCAGCAGCCCTTTGACCGGGACAGGTAATCAGCCCCAGCATTTT
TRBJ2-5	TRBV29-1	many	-	CSVGERETQYF	TGCAGCGTTGGAGAGAGGGAGACCCAGTACTTC
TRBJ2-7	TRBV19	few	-	CASSPGGKYEQYF	TGTGCCAGTAGTCCCGGTGGGAAATACGAGCAGTACTTC
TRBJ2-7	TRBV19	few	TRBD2	CASRPGLAGASSVDEQYF	TGTGCCAGTAGGCCGGGACTAGCGGGAGCCTCCTCCGTGGACGAGCAGTACTTC
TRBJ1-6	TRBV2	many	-	CASSERQAQNSPLHF	TGTGCCAGCAGTGAAAGGCAGGCACAAAATTCACCCCTCCACTTT
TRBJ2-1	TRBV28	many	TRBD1	CASTPRLTGADEQFF	TGTGCCAGCACCCCACGGCTGACAGGGGCAGATGAGCAGTTCTTC
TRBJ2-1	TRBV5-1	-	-	CASSLGALSNEQFF	TGCGCCAGCAGCTTGGGGGCCCTTTCCAATGAGCAGTTCTTC
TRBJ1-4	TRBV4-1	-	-	CASSQALDEKLFF	TGCGCCAGCAGCCAAGCCTTAGATGAAAAACTGTTTTTT
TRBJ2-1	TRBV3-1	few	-	CASSQVGYEQFF	TGTGCCAGCAGCCAAGTGGGGTATGAGCAGTTCTTC
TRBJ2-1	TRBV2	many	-	CASSGRGLNYNEQFF	TGTGCCAGCAGTGGCCGGGGACTCAACTACAATGAGCAGTTCTTC
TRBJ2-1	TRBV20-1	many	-	CSARGLSLYNEQFF	TGCAGTGCTAGAGGTCTGTCTCTCTACAATGAGCAGTTCTTC
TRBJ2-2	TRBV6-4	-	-	CASSHEETGELFF	TGTGCCAGCAGTCATGAGGAGACCGGGGAGCTGTTTTTT
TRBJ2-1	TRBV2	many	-	CASAPGRHNEQFF	TGTGCCAGCGCCCCCGGGAGACACAATGAGCAGTTCTTC
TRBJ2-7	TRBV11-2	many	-	CASSLRGPPYEQYF	TGTGCCAGCAGCTTAAGGGGACCGCCCTACGAGCAGTACTTC
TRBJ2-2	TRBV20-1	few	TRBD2	CSASMAGESTGELFF	TGCAGTGCTAGTATGGCGGGAGAATCAACCGGGGAGCTGTTTTTT
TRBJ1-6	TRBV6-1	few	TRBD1	CASSPGDSHNSPLHF	TGTGCCAGCTCGCCAGGGGACAGCCATAATTCACCCCTCCACTTT
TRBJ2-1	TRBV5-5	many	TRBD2	CASSFEAAGTRLRNEQFF	TGTGCCAGCAGCTTCGAAGCGGCCGGGACTAGACTTCGTAATGAGCAGTTCTTC
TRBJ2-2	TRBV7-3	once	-	CASSVVPSPVAGELFF	TGTGCCAGCAGCGTAGTTCCTAGTCCGGTTGCCGGGGAGCTGTTTTTT
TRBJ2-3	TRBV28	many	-	CASEDRLTDTQYF	TGTGCCAGCGAGGACAGACTCACAGATACGCAGTATTTT
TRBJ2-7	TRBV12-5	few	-	CASGLVPYEQYF	TGTGCTAGTGGTTTGGTCCCCTACGAGCAGTACTTC
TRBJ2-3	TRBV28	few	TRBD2	CASSFFGLGLAGFPGGDTQYF	TGTGCCAGCAGTTTCTTCGGGTTGGGACTAGCGGGGTTCCCCGGGGGAGATACGCAGTATTTT
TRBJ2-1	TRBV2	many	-	CASSRQGQRNEQFF	TGTGCCAGCAGTCGGCAGGGTCAACGGAATGAGCAGTTCTTC
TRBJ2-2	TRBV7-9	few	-	CASSLDWNTGELFF	TGTGCCAGCAGCCTGGACTGGAACACCGGGGAGCTGTTTTTT
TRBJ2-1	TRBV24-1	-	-	CATNTGQMLNEQFF	TGTGCCACAAATACGGGGCAGATGTTAAATGAGCAGTTCTTC
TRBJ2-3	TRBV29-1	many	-	CSVDGNRAGRSTDTQYF	TGCAGCGTTGACGGTAATCGGGCAGGGCGAAGCACAGATACGCAGTATTTT
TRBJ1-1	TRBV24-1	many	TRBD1	CATSDGTGGMNTEAFF	TGTGCCACCAGTGATGGGACAGGGGGGATGAACACTGAAGCTTTCTTT
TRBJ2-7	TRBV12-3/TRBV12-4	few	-	CASTFQDSVYEQHF	TGTGCCAGCACCTTCCAGGACTCTGTCTACGAGCAGCACTTC
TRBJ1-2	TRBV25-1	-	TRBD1	CASSEALGTGDRGYYGYTF	TGTGCCAGCAGTGAAGCTCTTGGAACAGGGGATCGAGGGTACTATGGCTACACCTTC
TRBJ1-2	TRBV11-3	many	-	CASSLGALGGYGYTF	TGTGCCAGCAGCTTAGGGGCATTAGGAGGCTATGGCTACACCTTC
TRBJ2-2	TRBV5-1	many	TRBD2	CASSLASGTVRELFF	TGCGCCAGCAGCTTGGCTAGCGGGACGGTCCGGGAGCTGTTTTTT
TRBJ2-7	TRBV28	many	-	CASSSPPGSIYEQYF	TGTGCCAGCAGTTCGCCCCCAGGGTCGATTTACGAGCAGTACTTC
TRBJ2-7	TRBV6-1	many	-	CASLRGGYEQYF	TGTGCCAGTCTCCGGGGAGGTTACGAGCAGTACTTC
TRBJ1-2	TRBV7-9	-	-	CASSSPKTWARYGYTF	TGTGCCAGCAGCTCGCCTAAGACCTGGGCGAGGTATGGCTACACCTTC